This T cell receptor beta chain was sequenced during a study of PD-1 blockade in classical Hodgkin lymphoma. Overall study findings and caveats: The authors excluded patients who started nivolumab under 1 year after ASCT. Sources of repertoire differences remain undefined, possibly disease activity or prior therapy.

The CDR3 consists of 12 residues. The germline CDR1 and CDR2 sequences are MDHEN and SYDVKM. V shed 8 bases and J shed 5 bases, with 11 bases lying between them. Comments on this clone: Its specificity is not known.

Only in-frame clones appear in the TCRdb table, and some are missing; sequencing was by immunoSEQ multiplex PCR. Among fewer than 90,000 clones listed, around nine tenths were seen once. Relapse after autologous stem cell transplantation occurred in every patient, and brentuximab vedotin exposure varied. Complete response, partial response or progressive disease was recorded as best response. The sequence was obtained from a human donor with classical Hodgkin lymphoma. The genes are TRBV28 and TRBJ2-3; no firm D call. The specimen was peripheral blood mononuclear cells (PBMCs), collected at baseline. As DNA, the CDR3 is TGTGCCAGCGGTAGTTCGAGAGATACGCAGTATTTT. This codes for CASGSSRDTQYF. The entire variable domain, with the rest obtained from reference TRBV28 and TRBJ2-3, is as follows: DVKVTQSSRYLVKRTGEKVFLECVQDMDHENMFWYRQDPGLGLRLIYFSYDVKMKEKGDIPEGYSVSREKKERFSLILESASTNQTSMYLCASGSSRDTQYFGPGTRLTVL.